The 28 T cell receptor beta chains in this list originate from one sample, sequenced in a study of blood T cell repertoires in COVID-19. Clones were sequenced by immunoSEQ multiplex PCR, and TCRdb holds only the in-frame ones, with some missing. Counted here are about 59,000 clones, 73% occurring once; the ten biggest clones make up more than 11%. Sequencing was carried out using peripheral blood. These receptors were taken from a woman in her 70s with acute or convalescent COVID-19.

This clone was seen just once. V gene TRBV19 combines with J gene TRBJ1-5; the match to TRBD1 covers 11 bases. Trimming removed 6 bases from V and 5 bases from J; junction bases left unmatched: 9. This CDR3 contains 16 residues. Germline assignment: CDR1 LNHDA and CDR2 SQIVND (reference sequence). CDR3: CASSSLGQGAYQPQHF. DNA for the CDR3: TGTGCCAGTAGCAGCCTAGGACAGGGGGCTTATCAGCCCCAGCATTTT.

The chain carries TRBV20-1 and TRBJ1-2; no clear D. In germline, CDR1 is DFQATT, CDR2 SNEGSKA (reference sequence). V lost 5 bases, J lost 0 bases, and 4 bases lay in between. CDR3 size: 11 residues. The CDR3 protein is CSAPTNYGYTF. In DNA form, the CDR3 reads TGCAGTGCTCCAACTAACTATGGCTACACCTTC.

The CDR3 sequence: CASNNRELDAFF. CDR3 sequence (DNA): TGTGCCAGCAATAACAGGGAATTGGATGCTTTCTTT. The rearrangement joins TRBV12-3 or TRBV12-4 to TRBJ1-1; D possibly corresponds to TRBD1 (6 bases). This CDR3 is built from 12 residues. Trimming cost V 7 bases and J 11 bases, with 17 bases left between them.

The chain joins TRBV10-3 to TRBJ2-1, with 7 bases that match TRBD1. V gave up 4 bases and J gave up 7 bases; unmatched junction bases: 13. This CDR3 contains 16 residues. CDR1 and CDR2 from the germline V gene are ENHRY and SYGVKD. The CDR3 DNA follows: TGTGCCATCAGTGCCCAATCTAGGGACAGTCAGAATGAGCAGTTCTTC. Residues: CAISAQSRDSQNEQFF.

This clone showed up just once. J is TRBJ2-1 and V is TRBV27, with 9 nucleotides matching TRBD2. CDR3 length: 16 residues. The germline CDR1 and CDR2 sequences are MNHEY and SMNVEV (reference sequence). The trim removed 7 bases at V and 2 bases at J, leaving 9 bases unmatched. CDR3 nucleotides: TGTGCCAGCACCTTTACCGCGGGGGGGACCTACAATGAGCAGTTCTTC. It is translated as CASTFTAGGTYNEQFF.

This clone has only a few counts. The chain carries TRBV15 and TRBJ2-7; tentative D call: TRBD1 (6 bases). The CDR3 loop spans 15 amino acids. From germline, CDR1 is LNHNV and CDR2 YYDKDF (reference sequence). Trimming cost V 1 base and J 3 bases, with 13 bases left between them. The CDR3 is CATSRGDLGGYEQYF. DNA for the CDR3: TGTGCCACCAGCAGAGGAGATTTAGGGGGCTACGAGCAGTACTTC.

The V call is TRBV25-1, the J call TRBJ1-2; the D is unclear. Germline V gene sequence: CDR1 MGHDK, CDR2 SYGVNS. The V end lost 1 base, the J end lost 5 bases, and 14 bases lay between the germline ends. There are 15 residues in the CDR3. This chain's CDR3 is CASSEFFLGGYGYTF. CDR3 nucleotide sequence: TGTGCCAGCAGTGAATTCTTTTTAGGAGGGTATGGCTACACCTTC.

This rearrangement joins TRBV7-3 to TRBJ2-7, with D hard to call. The V end lost 2 bases, the J end lost 1 base, and 9 bases lay between the germline ends. CDR1 and CDR2 (germline): SGHTA, FQGTGA. This CDR3 has 14 amino acids. The CDR3 sequence is CASSLWPGSYEQYF. CDR3 DNA sequence: TGTGCCAGCAGCTTATGGCCGGGTTCCTACGAGCAGTACTTC.

The genes are TRBV7-2 and TRBJ2-7; TRBD2 agrees at 11 bases. Germline trimming cut 5 bases from V and 4 bases from J; bases unmatched to any gene: 7. Germline lookup yields CDR1 SGHTA and CDR2 FQGNSA. This CDR3 contains 15 residues. The CDR3 loop reads CASSVIAGGQYEQYF. The CDR3, as DNA: TGTGCCAGCAGCGTTATAGCGGGGGGGCAATACGAGCAGTACTTC.

The chain links TRBV7-9 to TRBJ2-7, with 9 bases that match TRBD2. Germline V gives CDR1 SEHNR, CDR2 FQNEAQ (reference sequence). The CDR3 is 14 amino acids. J lost 2 bases, V lost 8 bases, and 7 bases had no gene match. The CDR3 DNA reads as TGTGCCAGCGGCTCTGCGGGGGGGACCTACGAGCAGTACGTC. Translated: CASGSAGGTYEQYV.

J is TRBJ2-7 and V is TRBV7-2; D perhaps matches TRBD2 (7 bases). The CDR3 sequence is 14 residues long. The germline gives CDR1 SGHTA, CDR2 FQGNSA. V was pared by 4 bases and J by 5 bases, with 15 bases between. This CDR3 is CASSSQRGGHEQYV. The CDR3 DNA sequence: TGTGCCAGCAGCTCGCAAAGGGGGGGGCACGAGCAGTACGTC.

The chain joins TRBV29-1 to TRBJ1-1, with D tentatively TRBD1 (6 bases). Germline assignment: CDR1 SQVTM and CDR2 ANQGSEA. Trimming left V 6 bases short and J 5 bases short, with 13 bases between. The CDR3 loop spans 12 amino acids. In nucleotides, the CDR3 is TGCAGCGTACAGGGTTGGGGGACTGAAGCTTTCTTT. Translation gives CSVQGWGTEAFF.

V and J are TRBV7-6 and TRBJ1-5, with 9 nucleotides matching TRBD1. The CDR3 loop spans 16 amino acids. Germline loops: CDR1 SGHVS, CDR2 FNYEAQ. Losses at the gene ends were 5 bases for V and 6 bases for J; bases not matched to a gene: 11. The CDR3 coding sequence is TGTGCCAGCAGCCCCCGGACAGGGGTGAGTAGTCAGCCCCAGCATTTT. Translating it yields CASSPRTGVSSQPQHF.

In nucleotides, the CDR3 is TGTGCCAGCAGTTTAGGGGACAGGTACGGTGAAGCTTTCTTT. As protein: CASSLGDRYGEAFF. V is TRBV28 and J is TRBJ1-1; 8 bases are shared with TRBD1. In germline, CDR1 is MDHEN, CDR2 SYDVKM. Unmatched junction bases numbered 6, after V lost 2 bases and J lost 7 bases. The CDR3 totals 14 residues.

The V gene is TRBV3-1 (or the pseudogene TRBV3-2), the J gene TRBJ2-7; 7 bases are shared with TRBD1. Germline V gene lookup returns CDR1 LGHDT and CDR2 YNNKEL (reference sequence). CDR3 size: 15 residues. The junction had 5 bases not matched to a gene; V was cut back by 1 base and J by 2 bases. The CDR3 DNA reads as TGTGCCAGCAGCCAAGTAGGGGGCGGGCCCTACGAGCAGTACTTC. Protein sequence: CASSQVGGGPYEQYF.

The chain employs TRBV27 and TRBJ2-2, with unresolved D. Trimming stripped 4 bases from V and 7 bases from J, with 16 bases between. CDR3 length equals 15 residues. From germline, CDR1 is MNHEY and CDR2 SMNVEV (reference sequence). The CDR3 DNA reads TGTGCCAGCAGTTCCCGGGTCTTTCTCGTCGGGGAGCTGTTTTTT. It specifies CASSSRVFLVGELFF.

The rearrangement joins TRBV21-1 to TRBJ2-7; TRBD1, the table's D call, lacks a check against the DNA. TRBV21-1 is a known pseudogene. The length of the CDR3 is 14 residues. The CDR3, as DNA: TGTGCCAGCAGCCCGGGACAGAGCCACTACGAGCAGTACTTC. Protein: CASSPGQSHYEQYF.

The gene calls are TRBV7-8 and TRBJ1-2; D is perhaps TRBD1 (6 bases). Per germline, CDR1 SGHVS and CDR2 FQNEAQ. Deletions cut 3 bases from V and 2 bases from J, with 10 bases between. The CDR3 spans 14 residues. This CDR3 reads CASSFDRWNYGYTF. The CDR3 bases are TGTGCCAGCAGCTTCGACAGGTGGAACTATGGCTACACCTTC.

The chain carries TRBV9 and TRBJ2-5; 13 bases match TRBD2. The V segment lost 0 bases and the J segment 4 bases; nucleotides outside the gene matches: 0. This CDR3 contains 15 residues. Germline CDR1 and CDR2: SGDLS and YYNGEE. The CDR3, as DNA: TGTGCCAGCAGCGTAGGACTAGCGGGGGGAGAGACCCAGTACTTC. Protein: CASSVGLAGGETQYF.

The chain joins TRBV5-1 to TRBJ2-6, with D possibly TRBD2 on 6 matching bases. Germline V gene sequence: CDR1 SGHRS, CDR2 YFSETQ. V lost 0 bases to trimming and J lost 0 bases, with 7 bases between them. The CDR3 runs 16 residues. CDR3 loop: CASSLAGSSGANVLTF. The CDR3 nucleotides are TGCGCCAGCAGCTTGGCCGGGAGCTCTGGGGCCAACGTCCTGACTTTC. The whole variable domain, remainder taken from reference TRBV5-1 and TRBJ2-6, is KAGVTQTPRYLIKTRGQQVTLSCSPISGHRSVSWYQQTPGQGLQFLFEYFSETQRNKGNFPGRFSGRQFSNSRSEMNVSTLELGDSALYLCASSLAGSSGANVLTFGAGSRLTVL.

The V and J genes are TRBV18 and TRBJ1-2; 8 bases are a match to TRBD1. Germline CDR1 is KGHSH and CDR2 is LQKENI. This CDR3 has 15 residues. V dropped 3 bases and J dropped 4; count of bases not matched to a gene: 7. CDR3 DNA: TGTGCCAGCTCACCGCAGGGACAGGCTACCTATGGCTACACCTTC. As protein: CASSPQGQATYGYTF. The complete variable domain, with remaining parts taken from reference TRBV18 and TRBJ1-2, reads NAGVMQNPRHLVRRRGQEARLRCSPMKGHSHVYWYRQLPEEGLKFMVYLQKENIIDESGMPKERFSAEFPKEGPSILRIQQVVRGDSAAYFCASSPQGQATYGYTFGSGTRLTVV.

This clone has only one observation. The chain combines TRBV7-7 with TRBJ2-3; TRBD2 aligns across 11 bases. Germline CDR1 reads SSHAT; CDR2 reads FNYEAQ (reference sequence). V trimming: 5 bases; J trimming: 9 bases; junction bases outside the gene matches: 13. The CDR3 totals 16 residues. Written as DNA, the CDR3 is TGTGCCAGCAGCGCGTCTCTAGCGGGGGGTGGAGGCACGCAGTATTTT. Translation gives CASSASLAGGGGTQYF. The full variable domain, rest sourced from reference TRBV7-7 and TRBJ2-3, is GAGVSQSPRYKVTKRGQDVTLRCDPISSHATLYWYQQALGQGPEFLTYFNYEAQPDKSGLPSDRFSAERPEGSISTLTIQRTEQRDSAMYRCASSASLAGGGGTQYFGPGTRLTVL.

The chain couples TRBV15 to TRBJ2-5; D possibly corresponds to TRBD2 (6 bases). This CDR3 is 15 amino acids long. Trimming took 0 bases from V and 3 from J, leaving 11 bases between them. Per the germline V gene, CDR1 is LNHNV and CDR2 is YYDKDF (reference sequence). The CDR3, as DNA: TGTGCCACCAGCAGAGATGTATCGGGGGAAGAGACCCAGTACTTC. This translates into CATSRDVSGEETQYF.

The chain combines TRBV7-9 with TRBJ1-1, with D perhaps matching TRBD1 (6 bases). The V and J ends lost 1 base and 3 bases respectively, with 15 bases between them. The CDR3 consists of 16 residues. Germline CDR1 reads SEHNR; CDR2 reads FQNEAQ (reference sequence). For the CDR3, the DNA is TGTGCCAGCAGCTTAGTCCCCAGGGGCGGCTACACTGAAGCTTTCTTT. It specifies CASSLVPRGGYTEAFF.

This clone was found a few times. This chain uses TRBV9 with TRBJ1-2, with TRBD1 identical over 8 bases. V shed 4 bases, J shed 0 bases, and the junction held 5 bases outside the gene matches. The CDR3 is 15 amino acids. Germline V gives CDR1 SGDLS, CDR2 YYNGEE. In DNA, the CDR3 is TGTGCCAGCAGCTCGACAGGGGCGACTAACTATGGCTACACCTTC. It yields the protein CASSSTGATNYGYTF.

The chain has TRBV7-8 and TRBJ1-2, with 7 nucleotides matching TRBD1. CDR1 and CDR2 from the germline V gene are SGHVS and FQNEAQ. The CDR3 covers 14 residues. The V and J ends lost 0 bases and 4 bases, in that order; junction bases with no gene match: 2. The DNA of the CDR3 is TGTGCCAGCAGCTTAGCCGGGACAGTCTATGGCTACACCTTC. It translates to CASSLAGTVYGYTF.

This clone was seen once. V and J are TRBV25-1 and TRBJ1-2; 7 nucleotides align to TRBD1. The V gene's germline CDR1 is MGHDK and CDR2 SYGVNS. The CDR3 extends over 15 amino acids. With V trimmed by 3 bases and J by 4 bases, 8 bases remained unmatched. The CDR3 reads CASSDPTGFFYGYTF. The CDR3 bases are TGTGCCAGCAGTGATCCGACAGGGTTTTTCTATGGCTACACCTTC.

The rearrangement links TRBV12-3 or TRBV12-4 to TRBJ1-2; 9 positions agree with TRBD1. The CDR3 is 13 amino acids. Trimming cost V 6 bases and J 7 bases; bases outside gene matches: 6. This chain's CDR3 is CASREQGAGGYTF. The CDR3 nucleotides read TGTGCCAGCAGAGAACAGGGGGCGGGTGGCTACACCTTC.